There are a few counts of the clone carrying this T cell receptor (beta chain). In the study's own analysis: Amplification with reference gene primers provided the estimates of nucleated cell counts. Clones were sequenced by immunoSEQ multiplex PCR, and TCRdb holds only the in-frame ones, with some missing. V and J calls and clone size are given by that table; D and trimming were obtained from the DNA. The data show some 180,000 clones, 80% seen once. These data originate in a study of blood T cell repertoires in COVID-19. This CDR3 is built from 17 residues. The material sequenced was peripheral blood. The TCR comes from a man in his sixties with acute or convalescent COVID-19. The chain links TRBV21-1 to TRBJ1-2. TRBV21-1 is labeled a pseudogene. The CDR3 protein is CASSKTLVSGITYGYTF. CDR3 DNA sequence: TGTGCCAGCAGCAAAACCTTGGTCTCCGGGATTACCTATGGCTACACCTTC.